Listed below are T cell receptor beta chains from one sample, sequenced in a study of T cells in Graves' hyperthyroidism and ophthalmopathy. TCRdb re-derived calls from the multiplex PCR reads in MiXCR, one entry per CDR3 protein. The table lists hundreds of thousands of distinct CDR3 sequences, around 22% of them singletons, with 10% to 12% in the top ten. Specimen: blood. Receptors were obtained from a woman in her twenties or thirties with Graves' ophthalmopathy. Both conserved end residues are part of each CDR3. D genes are given only for firm matches. The size entry is marked missing in some rows and otherwise reads once, few, many or a size class.

D gene	V gene	clone size	J gene	CDR3 protein	CDR3 DNA
-	TRBV18	many	TRBJ1-5	CASSPTGASQPQHF	TGTGCCAGCTCGCCGACAGGTGCGAGTCAGCCCCAGCATTTT
-	TRBV6-5	many	TRBJ1-1	CASSYSDRNTEAFF	TGTGCCAGCAGTTACTCTGACAGGAACACTGAAGCTTTCTTT
-	TRBV12-5	-	TRBJ1-5	CASGPQGRDQPQHF	TGTGCTAGTGGACCCCAGGGGAGGGATCAGCCCCAGCATTTT
-	TRBV10-1	few	TRBJ1-3	CASSESAGVGNTIYF	TGCGCCAGCAGTGAGTCTGCAGGGGTCGGAAACACCATATATTTT
-	TRBV6-1	-	TRBJ2-5	CASSEAQDGPKETQYF	TGTGCCAGCAGTGAAGCGCAGGACGGACCGAAAGAGACCCAGTACTTC
TRBD1	TRBV6-2/TRBV6-3	-	TRBJ2-7	CASTPFRDRGLYEQYF	TGTGCCAGCACCCCTTTCCGGGACAGGGGACTCTACGAGCAGTACTTC
-	TRBV20-1	few	TRBJ2-2	CSAPGNTNTGELFF	TGCAGTGCCCCGGGGAATACGAACACCGGGGAGCTGTTTTTT
-	TRBV2	-	TRBJ2-7	CAGGTEAPYEQYF	TGTGCCGGAGGGACCGAGGCCCCCTACGAGCAGTACTTC
-	TRBV9	-	TRBJ2-2	CASSDPGLTGELFF	TGTGCCAGCAGCGACCCGGGACTTACCGGGGAGCTGTTTTTT
-	TRBV19	-	TRBJ1-5	CASVNSDSGLYQPQHF	TGTGCCAGTGTAAATTCGGACAGTGGCTTATATCAGCCCCAGCATTTT
-	TRBV15	few	TRBJ2-7	CATSTGTSRRNEQYF	TGTGCCACCAGCACCGGGACGTCACGTCGTAACGAGCAGTACTTC
-	TRBV11-2	-	TRBJ1-1	CASSLESGSEAFF	TGTGCCAGCAGCTTAGAGTCGGGGTCTGAAGCTTTCTTT
-	TRBV5-1	-	TRBJ2-2	CASSFGGHTGELFF	TGCGCCAGCAGCTTTGGGGGGCACACCGGGGAGCTGTTTTTT
-	TRBV4-1	few	TRBJ1-1	CASSQGWTTADSEAFF	TGCGCCAGCAGCCAAGGGTGGACTACTGCGGACTCTGAAGCTTTCTTT
-	TRBV28	-	TRBJ1-5	CASSPTTENNQPQHF	TGTGCCAGCAGTCCGACGACAGAAAACAATCAGCCCCAGCATTTT
-	TRBV18	-	TRBJ2-7	CASSPTKGLGSHEQYF	TGTGCCAGCTCACCCACTAAGGGACTCGGGTCACACGAGCAGTACTTC
-	TRBV25-1	many	TRBJ2-7	CASSESYSLAPYEQYF	TGTGCCAGCAGTGAATCGTACAGCCTAGCTCCCTACGAGCAGTACTTC
-	TRBV12-3/TRBV12-4	many	TRBJ2-7	CASSFRQSYEQYF	TGTGCCAGCAGTTTCAGACAGTCCTACGAGCAGTACTTC
-	TRBV6-1	many	TRBJ1-3	CASSPTSSGNTIYF	TGTGCCAGCAGTCCCACGAGCTCTGGAAACACCATATATTTT
-	TRBV4-1	few	TRBJ1-1	CASSQEPGVNTEAFF	TGCGCCAGCAGCCAAGAACCAGGGGTGAACACTGAAGCTTTCTTT